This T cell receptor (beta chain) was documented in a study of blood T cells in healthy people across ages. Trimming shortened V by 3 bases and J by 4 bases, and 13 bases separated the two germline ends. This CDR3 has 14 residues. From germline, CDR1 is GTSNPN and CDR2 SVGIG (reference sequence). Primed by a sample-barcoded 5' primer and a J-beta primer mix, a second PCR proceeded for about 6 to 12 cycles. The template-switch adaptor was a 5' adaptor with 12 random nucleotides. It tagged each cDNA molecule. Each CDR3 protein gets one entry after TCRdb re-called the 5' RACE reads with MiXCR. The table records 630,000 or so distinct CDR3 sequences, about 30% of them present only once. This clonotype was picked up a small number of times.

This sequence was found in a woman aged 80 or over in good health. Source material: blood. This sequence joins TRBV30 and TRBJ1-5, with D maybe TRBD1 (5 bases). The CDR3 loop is CAWRAGNQNQPQHF. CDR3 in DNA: TGTGCCTGGAGGGCAGGGAACCAAAATCAGCCCCAGCATTTT.